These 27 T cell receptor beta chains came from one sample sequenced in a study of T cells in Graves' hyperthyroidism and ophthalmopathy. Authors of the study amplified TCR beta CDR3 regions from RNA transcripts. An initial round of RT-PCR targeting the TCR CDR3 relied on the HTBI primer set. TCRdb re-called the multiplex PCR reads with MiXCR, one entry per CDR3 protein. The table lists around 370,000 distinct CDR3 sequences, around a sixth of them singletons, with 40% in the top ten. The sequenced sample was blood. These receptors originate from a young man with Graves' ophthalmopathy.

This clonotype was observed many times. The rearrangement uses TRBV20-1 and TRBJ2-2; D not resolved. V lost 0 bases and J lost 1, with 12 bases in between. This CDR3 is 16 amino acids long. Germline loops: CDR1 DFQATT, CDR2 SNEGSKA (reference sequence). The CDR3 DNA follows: TGCAGTGCTAGAGATCGGAAACGACAGAACACCGGGGAGCTGTTTTTT. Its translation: CSARDRKRQNTGELFF.

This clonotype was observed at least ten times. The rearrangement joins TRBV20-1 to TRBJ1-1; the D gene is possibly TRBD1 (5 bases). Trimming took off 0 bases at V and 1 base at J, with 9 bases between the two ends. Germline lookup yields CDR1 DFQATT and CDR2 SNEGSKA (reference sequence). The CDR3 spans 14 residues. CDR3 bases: TGCAGTGCTAGAGATCCCGGGACGAACACTGAAGCTTTCTTT. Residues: CSARDPGTNTEAFF.

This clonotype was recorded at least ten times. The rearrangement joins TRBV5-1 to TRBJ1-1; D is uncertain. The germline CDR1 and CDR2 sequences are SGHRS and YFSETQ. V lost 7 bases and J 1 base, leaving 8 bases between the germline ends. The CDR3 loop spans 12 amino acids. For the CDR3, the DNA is TGCGCCAGCGGAGAGTGGAACACTGAAGCTTTCTTT. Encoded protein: CASGEWNTEAFF.

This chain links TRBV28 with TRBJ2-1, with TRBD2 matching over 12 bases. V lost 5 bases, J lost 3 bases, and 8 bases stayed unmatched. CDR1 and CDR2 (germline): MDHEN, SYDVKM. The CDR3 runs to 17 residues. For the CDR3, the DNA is TGTGCCAGCAGTCCCGGGACTAGCGGGTTTATCTACAATGAGCAGTTCTTC. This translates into CASSPGTSGFIYNEQFF.

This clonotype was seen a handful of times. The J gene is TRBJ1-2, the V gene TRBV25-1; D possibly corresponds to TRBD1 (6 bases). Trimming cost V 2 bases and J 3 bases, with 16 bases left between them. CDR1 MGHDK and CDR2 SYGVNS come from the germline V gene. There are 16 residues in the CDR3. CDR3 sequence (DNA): TGTGCCAGCAGTGAACGTGAAGGGGGAGATCACTATGGCTACACCTTC. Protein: CASSEREGGDHYGYTF.

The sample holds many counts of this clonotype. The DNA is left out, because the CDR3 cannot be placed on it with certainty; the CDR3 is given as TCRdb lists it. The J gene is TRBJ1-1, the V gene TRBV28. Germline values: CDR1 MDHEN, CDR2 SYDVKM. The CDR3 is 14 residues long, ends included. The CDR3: CASSSSMLDTEAFF.

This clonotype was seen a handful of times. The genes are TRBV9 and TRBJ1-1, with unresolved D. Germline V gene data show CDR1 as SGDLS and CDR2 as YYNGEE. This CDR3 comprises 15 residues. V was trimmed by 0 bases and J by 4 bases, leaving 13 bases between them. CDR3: CASSVGSTVLTEAFF. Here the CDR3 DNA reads TGTGCCAGCAGCGTAGGATCTACCGTACTCACTGAAGCTTTCTTT.

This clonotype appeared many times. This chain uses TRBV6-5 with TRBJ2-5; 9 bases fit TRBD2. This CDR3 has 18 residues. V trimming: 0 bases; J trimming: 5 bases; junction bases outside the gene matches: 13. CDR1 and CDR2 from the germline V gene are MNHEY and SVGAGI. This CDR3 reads CASSYSIRWAGGPETQYF. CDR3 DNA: TGTGCCAGCAGTTACTCGATACGATGGGCGGGGGGGCCGGAGACCCAGTACTTC.

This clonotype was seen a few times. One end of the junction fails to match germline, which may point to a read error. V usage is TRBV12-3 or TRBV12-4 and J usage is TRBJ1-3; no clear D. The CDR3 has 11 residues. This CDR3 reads CATGPGNTIYF. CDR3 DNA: TGTGCCACCGGCCCTGGGAACACCATATATTTT.

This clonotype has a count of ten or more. The CDR3 loop is CASSGTGEANQPQHF. CDR3 bases: TGTGCCAGTAGCGGGACAGGGGAAGCCAATCAGCCCCAGCATTTT. The chain combines TRBV19 with TRBJ1-5; 10 bases fit TRBD1. V lost 6 bases and J lost 3; bases outside the gene matches: 5. The CDR3 has 15 residues. The germline CDR1 and CDR2 sequences are LNHDA and SQIVND (reference sequence).

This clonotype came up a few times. The CDR3 sequence: CATCQTPGVRFF. CDR3 sequence (DNA): TGTGCCACCTGCCAAACACCGGGGGTACGGTTCTTC. The rearrangement links TRBV24-1 to TRBJ2-1; possible D gene TRBD2, 6 bases. The CDR3 runs 12 residues. Germline V CDR1 and CDR2: KGHDR, SFDVKD. V was pared by 9 bases and J by 15 bases, with 20 bases between.

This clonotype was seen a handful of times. In nucleotides, the CDR3 is TGTGCCAGCAGCCAGTTGTCGTCTACCTCCGGGGAGCTGTTTTTT. Its protein product is CASSQLSSTSGELFF. The chain joins TRBV14 to TRBJ2-2; D gene uncertain. The length of the CDR3 is 15 residues. Germline CDR1 and CDR2: SGHDN and FVKESK. V lost 3 bases to trimming and J lost 6 bases, with 14 bases between them.

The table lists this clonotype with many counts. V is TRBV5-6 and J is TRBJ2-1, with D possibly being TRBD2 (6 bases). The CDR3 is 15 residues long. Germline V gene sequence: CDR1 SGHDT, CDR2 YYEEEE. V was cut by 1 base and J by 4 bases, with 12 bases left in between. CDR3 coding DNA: TGTGCCAGCAGCTTGTTAACTAGCCGGTACAATGAGCAGTTCTTC. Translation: CASSLLTSRYNEQFF.

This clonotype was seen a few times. CDR3: CASRGVRGSYNEQFF. In DNA form, the CDR3 reads TGTGCCAGCAGGGGAGTACGGGGGTCCTACAATGAGCAGTTCTTC. The V call is TRBV7-6, the J call TRBJ2-1, with a weak D call TRBD2 (6 bases). The CDR3 covers 15 residues. The germline CDR1 and CDR2 sequences are SGHVS and FNYEAQ. The V end lost 6 bases, the J end lost 1 base, and 13 bases lay between the germline ends. The full variable domain, completed using reference TRBV7-6 and TRBJ2-1, is GAGVSQSPRYKVTKRGQDVALRCDPISGHVSLYWYRQALGQGPEFLTYFNYEAQQDKSGLPNDRFSAERPEGSISTLTIQRTEQRDSAMYRCASRGVRGSYNEQFFGPGTRLTVL.

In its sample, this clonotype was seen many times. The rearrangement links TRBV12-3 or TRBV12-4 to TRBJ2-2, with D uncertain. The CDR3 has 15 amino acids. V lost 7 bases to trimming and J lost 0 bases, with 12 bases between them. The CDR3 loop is CASKTPGPNTGELFF. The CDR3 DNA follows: TGTGCCAGCAAGACACCCGGACCGAACACCGGGGAGCTGTTTTTT.

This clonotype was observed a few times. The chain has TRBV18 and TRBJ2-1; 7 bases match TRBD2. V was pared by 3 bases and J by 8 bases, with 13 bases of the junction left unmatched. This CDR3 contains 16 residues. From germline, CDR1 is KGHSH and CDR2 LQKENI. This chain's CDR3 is CASSPRDYGSVHEQFF. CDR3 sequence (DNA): TGTGCCAGCTCACCCCGGGACTACGGTTCGGTACATGAGCAGTTCTTC.

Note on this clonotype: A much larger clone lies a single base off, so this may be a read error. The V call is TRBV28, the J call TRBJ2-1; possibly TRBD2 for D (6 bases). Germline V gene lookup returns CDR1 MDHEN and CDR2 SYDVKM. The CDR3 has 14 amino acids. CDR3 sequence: CASSFLRGYNEQSF. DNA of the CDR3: TGTGCCAGCAGTTTCCTGCGGGGTTACAATGAGCAGTCCTTC.

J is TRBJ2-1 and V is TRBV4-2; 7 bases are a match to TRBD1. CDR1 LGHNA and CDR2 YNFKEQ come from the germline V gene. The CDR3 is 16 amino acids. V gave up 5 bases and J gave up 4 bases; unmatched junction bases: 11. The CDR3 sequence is CASSKGSGTDYNEQFF. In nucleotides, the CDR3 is TGTGCCAGCAGCAAGGGGTCCGGGACAGATTACAATGAGCAGTTCTTC.

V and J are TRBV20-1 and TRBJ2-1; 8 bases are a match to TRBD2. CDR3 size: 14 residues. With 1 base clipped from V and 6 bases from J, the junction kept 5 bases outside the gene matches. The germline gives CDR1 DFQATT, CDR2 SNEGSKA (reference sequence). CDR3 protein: CSARVPAGVNEQFF. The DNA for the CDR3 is TGCAGTGCTAGAGTTCCAGCGGGGGTCAATGAGCAGTTCTTC.

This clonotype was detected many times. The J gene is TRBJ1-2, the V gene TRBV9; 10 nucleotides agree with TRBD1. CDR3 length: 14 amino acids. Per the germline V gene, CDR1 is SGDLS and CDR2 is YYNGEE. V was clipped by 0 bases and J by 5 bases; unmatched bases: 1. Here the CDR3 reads CASSVGQGAYGYTF. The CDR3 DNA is TGTGCCAGCAGCGTAGGACAGGGGGCATATGGCTACACCTTC. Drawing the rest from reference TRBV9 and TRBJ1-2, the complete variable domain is DSGVTQTPKHLITATGQRVTLRCSPRSGDLSVYWYQQSLDQGLQFLIQYYNGEERAKGNILERFSAQQFPDLHSELNLSSLELGDSALYFCASSVGQGAYGYTFGSGTRLTVV.

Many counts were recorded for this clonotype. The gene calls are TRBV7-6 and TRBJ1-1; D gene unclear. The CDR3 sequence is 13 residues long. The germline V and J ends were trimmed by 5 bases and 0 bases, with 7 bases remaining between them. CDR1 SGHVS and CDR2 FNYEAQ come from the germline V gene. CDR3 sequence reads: CASSAEMNTEAFF. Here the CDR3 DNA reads TGTGCCAGCAGCGCCGAGATGAACACTGAAGCTTTCTTT.

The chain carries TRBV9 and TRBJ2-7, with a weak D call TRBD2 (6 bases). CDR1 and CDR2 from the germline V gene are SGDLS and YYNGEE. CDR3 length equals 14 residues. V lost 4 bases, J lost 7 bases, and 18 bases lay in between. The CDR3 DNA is TGTGCCAGCAGCTTGGAAGCCTCGGGGAGGGAGCAGTACTTC. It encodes CASSLEASGREQYF.

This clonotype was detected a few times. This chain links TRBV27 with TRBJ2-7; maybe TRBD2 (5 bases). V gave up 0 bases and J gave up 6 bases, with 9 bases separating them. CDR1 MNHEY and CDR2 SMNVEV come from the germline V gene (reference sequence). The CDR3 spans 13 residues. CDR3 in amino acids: CASSLSEVSEQYF. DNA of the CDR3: TGTGCCAGCAGTTTATCGGAGGTCTCCGAGCAGTACTTC.

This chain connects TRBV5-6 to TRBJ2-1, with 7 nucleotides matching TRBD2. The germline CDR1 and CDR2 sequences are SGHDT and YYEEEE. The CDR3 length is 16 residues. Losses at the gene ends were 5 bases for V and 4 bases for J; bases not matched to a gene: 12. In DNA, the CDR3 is TGTGCCAGCAGACCCTCCGGGACTAACCAATACAATGAGCAGTTCTTC. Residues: CASRPSGTNQYNEQFF. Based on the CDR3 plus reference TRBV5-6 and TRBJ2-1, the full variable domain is DAGVTQSPTHLIKTRGQQVTLRCSPKSGHDTVSWYQQALGQGPQFIFQYYEEEERQRGNFPDRFSGHQFPNYSSELNVNALLLGDSALYLCASRPSGTNQYNEQFFGPGTRLTVL.

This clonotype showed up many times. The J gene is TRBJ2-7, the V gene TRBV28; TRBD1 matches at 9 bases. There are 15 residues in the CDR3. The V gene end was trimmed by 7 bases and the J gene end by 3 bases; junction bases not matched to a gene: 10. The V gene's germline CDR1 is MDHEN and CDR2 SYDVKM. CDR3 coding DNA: TGTGCCAGCATTGACAGCCGGGACAGGGTCTACGAGCAGTACTTC. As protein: CASIDSRDRVYEQYF.

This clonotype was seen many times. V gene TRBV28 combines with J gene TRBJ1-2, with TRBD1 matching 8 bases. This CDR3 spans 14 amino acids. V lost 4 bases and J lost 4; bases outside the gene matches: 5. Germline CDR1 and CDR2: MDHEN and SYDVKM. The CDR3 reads CASSSGGAGYGYTF. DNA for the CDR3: TGTGCCAGCAGTTCAGGGGGCGCGGGCTATGGCTACACCTTC.

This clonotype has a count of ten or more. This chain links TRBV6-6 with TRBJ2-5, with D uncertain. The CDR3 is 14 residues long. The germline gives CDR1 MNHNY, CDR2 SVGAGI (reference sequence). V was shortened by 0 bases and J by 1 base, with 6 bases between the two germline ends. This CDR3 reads CASSYSQIQETQYF. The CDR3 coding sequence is TGTGCCAGCAGTTACTCGCAGATCCAAGAGACCCAGTACTTC.